This TCR beta chain was retrieved from a study of blood T cell repertoires in COVID-19. The repertoire was sequenced with immunoSEQ multiplex PCR; TCRdb's copy has only in-frame clones and lacks some. Of roughly 100,000 clones in the sample, roughly nine tenths were seen once. What was sequenced was peripheral blood. The TCR was taken from a woman aged 55-70 years with acute or convalescent COVID-19.

Written as DNA, the CDR3 is TGTGCCAGCAGCCCTGGGCCCTACTATGGCTACACCTTC. It specifies CASSPGPYYGYTF. The rearrangement joins TRBV28 to TRBJ1-2; D is undetermined. V lost 6 bases and J 3 bases, leaving 11 bases between the germline ends. CDR3 length: 13 residues. Germline CDR1 is MDHEN and CDR2 is SYDVKM.